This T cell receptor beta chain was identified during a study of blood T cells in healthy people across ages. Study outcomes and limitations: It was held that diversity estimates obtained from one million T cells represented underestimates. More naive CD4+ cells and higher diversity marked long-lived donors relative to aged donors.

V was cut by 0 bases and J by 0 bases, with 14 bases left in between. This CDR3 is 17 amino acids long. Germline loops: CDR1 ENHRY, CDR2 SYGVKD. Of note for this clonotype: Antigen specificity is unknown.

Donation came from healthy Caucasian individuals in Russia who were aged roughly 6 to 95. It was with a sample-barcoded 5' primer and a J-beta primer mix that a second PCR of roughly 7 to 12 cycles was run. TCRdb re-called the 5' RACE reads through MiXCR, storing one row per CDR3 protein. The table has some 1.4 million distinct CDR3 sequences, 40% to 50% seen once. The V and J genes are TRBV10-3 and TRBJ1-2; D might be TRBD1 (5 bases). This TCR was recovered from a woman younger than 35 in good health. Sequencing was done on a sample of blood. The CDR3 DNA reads TGTGCCATCAGTGAGTCGACCCGGGCAGGGACTAACTATGGCTACACCTTC. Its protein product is CAISESTRAGTNYGYTF.